Following are 5 T cell receptor beta chains from one sample sequenced in a study of CD8+ T cells in alopecia areata. Extraction of RNA preceded its reverse transcription into cDNA, which served as the sequencing template. TCRdb's copy holds only in-frame clones and misses some; the assay was immunoSEQ multiplex PCR. The sample has about 110,000 clones; about 60% are singletons. The sequenced sample was NKG2D-low CD8+ T cells sorted from blood. The receptor source for this set is a human donor with alopecia areata.

The rearrangement links TRBV29-1 to TRBJ2-7; tentative D call: TRBD1 (5 bases). From germline, CDR1 is SQVTM and CDR2 ANQGSEA. CDR3 length: 13 residues. Trimming left V 4 bases short and J 3 bases short, with 13 bases between. The chain's CDR3 is CSVVDTSYYEQYF. The CDR3 DNA follows: TGCAGCGTTGTGGACACCAGTTACTACGAGCAGTACTTC.

The rearrangement uses TRBV28 and TRBJ1-1; D gene unclear. This CDR3 is 16 amino acids long. V lost 5 bases and J lost 2, with 18 bases in between. Germline V gives CDR1 MDHEN, CDR2 SYDVKM. The CDR3 coding sequence is TGTGCCAGCAGTCCCAGCTACGAGGGCCTAAACACTGAAGCTTTCTTT. Encoded protein: CASSPSYEGLNTEAFF.

This clone was detected only a few times. The chain links TRBV27 to TRBJ2-1; 8 bases line up with TRBD2. This CDR3 has 13 amino acids. V shed 5 bases, J shed 7 bases, and the junction held 4 bases outside the gene matches. The germline CDR1 and CDR2 sequences are MNHEY and SMNVEV (reference sequence). The CDR3 nucleotides are TGTGCCAGCAGTCCGGGACTAGATAATGAGCAGTTCTTC. It encodes CASSPGLDNEQFF.

With regard to this clone: Its ends do not fully match the called genes, so a read error is possible. The chain has TRBV6-6 and TRBJ2-7; D gene uncertain. Germline lookup yields CDR1 MNHNY and CDR2 SVGAGI (reference sequence). The CDR3 runs to 11 residues. The CDR3 sequence is CASSYSMGLKF. CDR3 coding DNA: TGTGCCAGCAGTTACTCGATGGGTCTGAAATTC.

The rearrangement links TRBV15 to TRBJ2-5; D is possibly TRBD2 (5 bases). V was clipped by 7 bases and J by 1 base, with 13 bases between them. The germline gives CDR1 LNHNV, CDR2 YYDKDF (reference sequence). This CDR3 has 14 amino acids. The CDR3 nucleotides read TGTGCCACCACCAATGGCGGACTCCAAGAGACCCAGTACTTC. Translation gives CATTNGGLQETQYF.